Listed below are T cell receptor beta chains from one sample, sequenced in a study of siplizumab effects on memory and regulatory T cells. Libraries were prepared by immunoSEQ multiplex PCR; TCRdb keeps only in-frame clonotypes and omits some of them. The repertoire holds about 69,000 clones, with over 75% as singletons. Sample: Tregs sorted from blood. All receptors derive from a human donor in good health. Each CDR3 is given without its conserved first and last residue. Each record gives: V gene, D gene, CDR3 protein. A D gene is named only where the DNA matches it firmly.

TRBV6-1 | NA | ASSPEFEQY
TRBV28 | TRBD2 | ASSPLAGVYEQY
TRBV29-1 | TRBD1 | SGDRGRGTEAF
TRBV18 | NA | ASSPGGGSYNEQF
TRBV18 | TRBD2 | ASSPRTSGHFYNEQF
TRBV11-2 | NA | ASGHYEQY
TRBV29-1 | TRBD1 | SVRTGGDYGYT
TRBV27 | NA | ASSLSQTGGYSNQPQH
TRBV4-1 | NA | ASSLNTKALPLQF
TRBV6-1 | NA | ASSGFLGQPGGTQY
TRBV27 | TRBD2 | ASSPPPLAGGVEQF
TRBV4-2 | NA | ASSQDRDPVEEQY
TRBV6-6 | NA | ASGIGAARGIQY
TRBV12-2 | NA | ASRLALRAGCNEQF